The entry below gives a single TCR beta chain sequence along with its context. This table comes from immunoSEQ multiplex PCR, and its TCRdb copy is limited to in-frame clones, with some not included. The top ten hold about 10% of the sample, which has roughly 210,000 clones, around four fifths seen once. The entry originates in a study of blood T cell repertoires in COVID-19. CDR1 and CDR2 from the germline V gene are KGHDR and SFDVKD. V lost 3 bases, J lost 5 bases, and 6 bases stayed unmatched. This CDR3 is built from 15 residues. The source of this sequence is a woman older than 75 with COVID-19, enrolled during active disease. The chain couples TRBV24-1 to TRBJ2-5; TRBD1 matches at 9 bases. Source material: peripheral blood. Written as DNA, the CDR3 is TGTGCCACCAGTGATGTACAGGGGGCGCAGGAGACCCAGTACTTC. Residues: CATSDVQGAQETQYF.